The present T cell receptor (beta chain) was sequenced within a study of blood T cell repertoires in COVID-19. As for the study in general: From the United States, Italy and Spain came samples of acute and convalescent COVID-19. The cDNA or gDNA used as material had been derived from T cells, B-cell-depleted T cells, or PBMCs.

Unmatched junction bases numbered 3, after V lost 3 bases and J lost 7 bases. The CDR3 covers 13 residues. Germline CDR1 is GTSNPN and CDR2 is SVGIG (reference sequence). Sequencing used immunoSEQ multiplex PCR; TCRdb keeps in-frame clones, though not all of them. The data show 210,000 or so clones, roughly nine tenths seen once. The sequencing sample was made of peripheral blood. The genes are TRBV30 and TRBJ2-4; 10 bases map to TRBD2. This sequence originates from a woman aged 18-29 years who had recovered from COVID-19. The CDR3 is CAWRLAGTNIQYF. The CDR3 region has the DNA TGTGCCTGGAGACTAGCGGGAACGAACATTCAGTACTTC.